This passage covers 9 T cell receptor beta chains from one sample sequenced in a study of CD8 T cells in ankylosing spondylitis. No antigen has been identified for these receptors. TCRdb passed the 5' RACE reads through MiXCR, listing each CDR3 protein once. The data hold about 210,000 distinct CDR3 sequences, with about 7% observed a single time. Whole-study findings and limits: The study identified a TCR beta motif of eight highly homologous variants that appeared characteristic of ankylosing spondylitis blood.

Sequencing input: blood, either unsorted or a sorted T cell fraction (not recorded which). These receptors originate from a male donor with ankylosing spondylitis.

Many counts were recorded for this clonotype. J is TRBJ1-1 and V is TRBV4-2, with D perhaps TRBD1 (6 bases). Germline-derived CDR1 and CDR2 are LGHNA and YNFKEQ. V lost 8 bases and J 6 bases, leaving 19 bases between the germline ends. The CDR3 spans 14 residues. The CDR3 is CASDSGAVSSEAFF. The CDR3 nucleotides are TGTGCCAGCGACTCGGGGGCAGTAAGTTCTGAAGCTTTCTTT.

The rearrangement links TRBV7-9 to TRBJ2-7, with TRBD2 identical over 7 bases. The CDR3 extends over 15 amino acids. The ends lost 6 bases at V and 3 bases at J; junction bases unmatched: 11. Germline V CDR1 and CDR2: SEHNR, FQNEAQ (reference sequence). The chain's CDR3 is CASSLREGRSYEQYF. The DNA of the CDR3 is TGTGCCAGCAGTCTAAGGGAGGGACGGAGCTACGAGCAGTACTTC.

This chain joins TRBV7-9 and TRBJ2-7; 7 bases are a match to TRBD2. This CDR3 has 13 amino acids. The V gene's germline CDR1 is SEHNR and CDR2 FQNEAQ (reference sequence). The V segment lost 2 bases and the J segment 5 bases; nucleotides outside the gene matches: 3. CDR3 coding DNA: TGTGCCAGCAGCTTATCACTAGCGAACGAGCAGTACTTC. Translating it yields CASSLSLANEQYF.

V is TRBV27 and J is TRBJ2-1; D is perhaps TRBD1 (6 bases). The CDR3 contains 16 residues. The germline V and J ends were trimmed by 8 bases and 2 bases, with 19 bases remaining between them. Germline CDR1 MNHEY, CDR2 SMNVEV (reference sequence). For the CDR3, the DNA is TGTGCCAGCTGGGAAACAGGGTTCTATACCTACAATGAGCAGTTCTTC. Its translation: CASWETGFYTYNEQFF.

This clonotype was detected ten times or more. The DNA of the CDR3 is TGTGCCACCAGCAGAGCACGCGAGCAGTACTTC. It encodes CATSRAREQYF. The chain combines TRBV15 with TRBJ2-7; the D is unclear. The length of the CDR3 is 11 residues. In germline, CDR1 is LNHNV, CDR2 YYDKDF (reference sequence). V gave up 1 base and J gave up 6 bases, with 4 bases separating them.

This clonotype was recorded at least ten times. The chain is built from TRBV4-2 and TRBJ1-2, with no clear D. The CDR3 contains 12 residues. Deletions cut 7 bases from V and 0 bases from J, with 6 bases between. Germline-derived CDR1 and CDR2 are LGHNA and YNFKEQ. CDR3 loop: CASKEANYGYTF. In nucleotides, the CDR3 is TGTGCCAGCAAAGAAGCTAACTATGGCTACACCTTC.

This clonotype was counted only a few times. V usage is TRBV14 and J usage is TRBJ2-2; 12 bases line up with TRBD2. The CDR3 is 16 residues long. Germline CDR1 and CDR2: SGHDN and FVKESK. The ends lost 1 base at V and 7 bases at J; junction bases unmatched: 4. Here the CDR3 DNA reads TGTGCCAGCAGCCAAGTGACTAGCGGGAGCATCGGGGAGCTGTTTTTT. It translates to CASSQVTSGSIGELFF. The whole variable domain, remainder taken from reference TRBV14 and TRBJ2-2, is EAGVTQFPSHSVIEKGQTVTLRCDPISGHDNLYWYRRVMGKEIKFLLHFVKESKQDESGMPNNRFLAERTGGTYSTLKVQPAELEDSGVYFCASSQVTSGSIGELFFGEGSRLTVL.

In its sample, this clonotype was seen many times. The rearrangement uses TRBV11-2 and TRBJ2-1; weak D call: TRBD1 (7 bases). Germline CDR1 reads SGHAT; CDR2 reads FQNNGV. Trimming removed 4 bases from V and 15 bases from J, with 22 bases in between. The CDR3 loop spans 14 amino acids. The CDR3, as DNA: TGTGCCAGCAGCTCAACGGCGCGGGACAGTACACCGTTCTTC. Encoded protein: CASSSTARDSTPFF.

The rearrangement joins TRBV6-5 to TRBJ1-1; D uncertain. The CDR3 is 15 residues long. Between the trimmed V and J ends, which lost 0 bases and 0 bases, there was a span of 8 bases. Germline V CDR1 and CDR2: MNHEY, SVGAGI. This chain's CDR3 is CASSYSRDMNTEAFF. DNA for the CDR3: TGTGCCAGCAGTTACTCAAGGGATATGAACACTGAAGCTTTCTTT.